The rows below give T cell receptor beta chains drawn from one sample of a study of CD8+ T cells in alopecia areata. Some clones are missing from TCRdb's copy, which holds only in-frame ones; the method was immunoSEQ multiplex PCR. This table has some 110,000 clones, around 64% appearing once. Sequenced sample: CD4+ T cells sorted from blood. Source of these receptors: a human donor in good health. CDR3s include the opening cysteine and the closing phenylalanine or tryptophan. D genes are given only for firm matches. Some rows mark clone size as missing; the rest say once, few, many or name a class of expanded clone.

>18|NA|TRBV27|TRBJ2-1|NA
TGTGCCAGCAGCCACTGGGCGGGGAAGGGGGCTGGCGACAATGAGCAGTTCTTC
CASSHWAGKGAGDNEQFF
>16|few|TRBV5-1|TRBJ2-3|TRBD2
TGCGCCAGCAGCCCTTCCATAGCGGGGAGCACAGATACGCAGTATTTT
CASSPSIAGSTDTQYF
>14|NA|TRBV30|TRBJ2-2|NA
TGTGCCTGGATGAGGGGCCCGGACACCGGGGAGCTGTTTTTT
CAWMRGPDTGELFF
>15|NA|TRBV30|TRBJ1-4|NA
TGTGCCTGGAGTGGAGGACGGGTTGAGGTGGAAAAACTGTTTTTT
CAWSGGRVEVEKLFF
>15|NA|TRBV6-4|TRBJ1-1|TRBD1
TGTGCCAGCAGTCGAGAGGGACAGCCGAACACTGAAGCTTTCTTT
CASSREGQPNTEAFF
>11|NA|TRBV30|TRBJ2-5|NA
TGTGCCTGTTCAGTACAAGAGACCCAGTACTTC
CACSVQETQYF
>14|NA|TRBV30|TRBJ1-5|NA
TGTGCCTGGAAGCCACAGGGTAGCAATCAGCCCCAGCATTTT
CAWKPQGSNQPQHF
>16|few|TRBV7-9|TRBJ2-2|NA
TGTGCCAGCAGAGAATCCGGGACTGGGATAACCGGGGAGCTGTTTTTT
CASRESGTGITGELFF
>15|NA|TRBV5-6|TRBJ1-3|NA
TGTGCCAGCAGCTTGAAGGGGGGCCTCGGAAACACCATATATTTT
CASSLKGGLGNTIYF
>13|NA|TRBV30|TRBJ1-1|NA
TGTGCCTGGGGGGGCGGGCTGAACACTGAAGCTTTCTTT
CAWGGGLNTEAFF
>12|NA|TRBV29-1|TRBJ1-1|NA
TGCAGCGGTAGGACGGGGAACACTGAAGCTTTCTTT
CSGRTGNTEAFF
>10|NA|TRBV20-1|TRBJ2-5|NA
TGCAGCGCCTCGACAGGGACCCAGTACTTC
CSASTGTQYF
>16|NA|TRBV4-1|TRBJ2-2|TRBD2
TGCGCCAGCAGGGTGCTACTAGCGGGTGGCACCGGGGAGCTGTTTTTT
CASRVLLAGGTGELFF
>12|NA|TRBV29-1|TRBJ2-5|TRBD1
TGCAGCGCGGGACAGGGAACGGAGACCCAGTACTTC
CSAGQGTETQYF
>12|NA|TRBV6-5|TRBJ1-5|NA
TGTGCCACCGGGGCCAGTGGGCAGCCCCAGCATTTT
CATGASGQPQHF
>15|NA|TRBV30|TRBJ2-2|TRBD1
TGTGCCTGGAGCGTATCCGGGACAGGGGCCGGGGAGCTGTTTTTT
CAWSVSGTGAGELFF
>13|NA|TRBV30|TRBJ2-3|TRBD2
TGTGCCTGGAGTGTCGGGGGGACAGATACGCAGTATTTT
CAWSVGGTDTQYF
>15|NA|TRBV7-8|TRBJ2-2|TRBD2
TGTGCCAGCAGGGTCATAGCGGGGAACACCGGGGAGCTGTTTTTT
CASRVIAGNTGELFF
>16|few|TRBV10-2|TRBJ1-5|NA
TGCGCCAGCAGTGAGGTAAGGGGAACAGGCAATCAGCCCCAGCATTTT
CASSEVRGTGNQPQHF
>17|few|TRBV7-8|TRBJ1-1|TRBD1
TGTGCCAGCAGCCCGGGACAGGGTGGGGCGATGAACACTGAAGCTTTCTTT
CASSPGQGGAMNTEAFF
>14|NA|TRBV5-4|TRBJ1-1|NA
TGTGCCAGCAGCATTACCCCGGGGGACACTGAAGCTTTCTTT
CASSITPGDTEAFF
>13|few|TRBV6-6|TRBJ2-5|NA
TGTGCCAGCCGGGGGGACAGCCAAGAGACCCAGTACTTC
CASRGDSQETQYF
>16|once|TRBV4-1|TRBJ1-5|TRBD1
TGCGCCAGCAGCCAAGAATTCGGACAGGGACATCAGCCCCAGCATTTT
CASSQEFGQGHQPQHF
>17|NA|TRBV10-3|TRBJ2-1|TRBD2
TGTGCCATCAGTGAGCCTTTGGGACTAGCGGGGGACAATGAGCAGTTCTTC
CAISEPLGLAGDNEQFF
>14|NA|TRBV2|TRBJ2-1|NA
TGTGCCAGCAAGTCAGGGATCTCCTACAATGAGCAGTTCTTC
CASKSGISYNEQFF
>12|NA|TRBV29-1|TRBJ1-1|NA
TGCAGCGTGGGGAGAAGGAACACTGAAGCTTTCTTT
CSVGRRNTEAFF
>15|NA|TRBV11-2|TRBJ2-3|NA
TGTGCCAGCAGCTTAGCTGGGGGCAAGGCAGATACGCAGTATTTT
CASSLAGGKADTQYF
>15|NA|TRBV19|TRBJ1-2|NA
TGTGCCAGTAGTCTTTCTGCCGGCGGAGGCTATGGCTACACCTTC
CASSLSAGGGYGYTF
>14|NA|TRBV5-1|TRBJ2-5|NA
TGCGCCAGCAGCTTGGCGCCGTACCAAGAGACCCAGTACTTC
CASSLAPYQETQYF
>12|NA|TRBV29-1|TRBJ1-1|TRBD1
TGCAGCGTAAGACAGGGGAAGACTGAAGCTTTCTTT
CSVRQGKTEAFF
>11|NA|TRBV30|TRBJ1-1|NA
TGTGCCTGGATTGAAACAGGAGAAGCTTTCTTT
CAWIETGEAFF
>13|NA|TRBV29-1|TRBJ1-1|NA
TGCAGCGTTGGGAGGCCACTGAACACTGAAGCTTTCTTT
CSVGRPLNTEAFF
>13|NA|TRBV30|TRBJ2-3|TRBD2
TGTGCCTGGAGACGGGGGGGCACAGATACGCAGTATTTT
CAWRRGGTDTQYF
>15|NA|TRBV5-1|TRBJ1-1|NA
TGCGCCAGCAGCTTGGCAGGCAGAGCGAACACTGAAGCTTTCTTT
CASSLAGRANTEAFF
>14|once|TRBV5-4|TRBJ2-2|TRBD1
TGTGCCAGTAATACAGGGGGCGAAGGCGGGGAGCTGTTTTTT
CASNTGGEGGELFF
>14|few|TRBV19|TRBJ1-2|TRBD1
TGTGCCAGTAGCCCGGACAGGGGGCTTCGTGGCTACACCTTC
CASSPDRGLRGYTF
>16|NA|TRBV18|TRBJ2-1|NA
TGTGCCAGCTCACCACTTGGCAGGGCCACGTACAATGAGCAGTTCTTC
CASSPLGRATYNEQFF
>15|NA|TRBV2|TRBJ2-1|TRBD2
TGTGCCAGCAGTGAAAACCGGGGGGACTTCAATGAGCAGTTCTTC
CASSENRGDFNEQFF
>14|NA|TRBV6-5|TRBJ2-7|TRBD1
TGTGCCAGCAGACCTGGACAGGGTACCTACGAGCAGTACTTC
CASRPGQGTYEQYF
>13|NA|TRBV30|TRBJ1-2|NA
TGTGCCTGGAGTGTTATAGGCCCCTATGGCTACACCTTC
CAWSVIGPYGYTF